This is a list of T cell receptor beta chains from one sample in a study of T cells in Graves' hyperthyroidism and ophthalmopathy. One entry per CDR3 protein results from TCRdb running MiXCR on the multiplex PCR reads. The sample has roughly 720,000 distinct CDR3 sequences; around 15% are singletons. The sequenced material came from blood. Receptors originate from a man aged 50 to 59 with Graves' hyperthyroidism. CDR3s include the opening cysteine and the closing phenylalanine or tryptophan. Each record gives: CDR3 length, J gene, D gene, V gene, clone size, CDR3 DNA, CDR3 protein. The D gene is left open where the match is weak. Some rows mark clone size as missing; the rest say once, few, many or name a class of expanded clone.

len: 13; j_gene: TRBJ2-5; d_gene: NA; v_gene: TRBV19; abundance: NA; CDR3nt: TGTGCCAGTAGTAGGAGACAGCAAGAGACCCAGTACTTC; CDR3aa: CASSRRQQETQYF
len: 14; j_gene: TRBJ2-7; d_gene: NA; v_gene: TRBV19; abundance: few; CDR3nt: TGTGCCAGTAGTCGGACGGGCCGGGGATCCGAGCAGTACTTC; CDR3aa: CASSRTGRGSEQYF
len: 14; j_gene: TRBJ2-5; d_gene: NA; v_gene: TRBV30; abundance: many; CDR3nt: TGTGCCTGGAGTCCCGTGACCAGCCAAGAGACCCAGTACTTC; CDR3aa: CAWSPVTSQETQYF
len: 12; j_gene: TRBJ2-7; d_gene: NA; v_gene: TRBV12-3/TRBV12-4; abundance: many; CDR3nt: TGCGCCAGCAGCTTCAGGGGCTACGAGCAGTACTTC; CDR3aa: CASSFRGYEQYF
len: 13; j_gene: TRBJ2-5; d_gene: NA; v_gene: TRBV19; abundance: many; CDR3nt: TGTGCCAGTAGTATCTGGGGCGAAGAGACCCAGTACTTC; CDR3aa: CASSIWGEETQYF
len: 15; j_gene: TRBJ2-5; d_gene: TRBD2; v_gene: TRBV19; abundance: many; CDR3nt: TGTGCCAGTAGTGCCGTCGCAGCGGGAGAAGAGACCCAGTACTTC; CDR3aa: CASSAVAAGEETQYF
len: 14; j_gene: TRBJ2-1; d_gene: NA; v_gene: TRBV30; abundance: NA; CDR3nt: TGTGCCTGGAGCGCGCCGGGACAATCAAATGAGCAGTTCTTC; CDR3aa: CAWSAPGQSNEQFF
len: 16; j_gene: TRBJ2-5; d_gene: NA; v_gene: TRBV11-2; abundance: once; CDR3nt: TGTGTCAGCAGCTTGAGCCACCGGGCCGTCCTCGAGACCCAGTACTTC; CDR3aa: CVSSLSHRAVLETQYF
len: 16; j_gene: TRBJ2-3; d_gene: NA; v_gene: TRBV7-9; abundance: NA; CDR3nt: TGTGCCAGCAGCCGCTCCGGGGCCGAGCGGCCAGATACGCAGTATTTT; CDR3aa: CASSRSGAERPDTQYF
len: 12; j_gene: TRBJ1-2; d_gene: NA; v_gene: TRBV28; abundance: many; CDR3nt: TGTGCCTGTGGAGGGTTGGACTATGGCTACACCTTC; CDR3aa: CACGGLDYGYTF